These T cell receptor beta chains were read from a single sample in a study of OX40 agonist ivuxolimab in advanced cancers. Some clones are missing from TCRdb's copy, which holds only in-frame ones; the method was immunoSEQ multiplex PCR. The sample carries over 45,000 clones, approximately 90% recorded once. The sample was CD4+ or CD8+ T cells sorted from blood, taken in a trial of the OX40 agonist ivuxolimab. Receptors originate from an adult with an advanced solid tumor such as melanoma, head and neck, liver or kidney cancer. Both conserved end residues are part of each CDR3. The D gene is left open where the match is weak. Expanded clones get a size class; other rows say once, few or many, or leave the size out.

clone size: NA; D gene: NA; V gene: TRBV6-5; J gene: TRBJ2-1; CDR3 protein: CASSGQPQVSEQFF; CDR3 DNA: TGTGCCAGCAGTGGACAGCCGCAGGTTAGTGAGCAGTTCTTC
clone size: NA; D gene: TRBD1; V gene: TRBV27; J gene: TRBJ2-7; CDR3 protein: CASSPRTGGPYEQYF; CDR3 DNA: TGTGCCAGCAGTCCAAGGACAGGGGGGCCCTACGAGCAGTACTTC
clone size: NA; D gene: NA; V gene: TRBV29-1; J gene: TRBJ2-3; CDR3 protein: CSVGDGLTDTQYF; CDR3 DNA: TGCAGCGTTGGGGACGGCCTCACAGATACGCAGTATTTT
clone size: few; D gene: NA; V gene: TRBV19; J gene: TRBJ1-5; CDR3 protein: CASSDISNQPQHF; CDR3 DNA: TGTGCCAGTAGCGACATATCCAATCAGCCCCAGCATTTT
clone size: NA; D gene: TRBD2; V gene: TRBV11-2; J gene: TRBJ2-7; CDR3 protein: CASLGLAGAYEQYF; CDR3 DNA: TGTGCCAGCCTGGGGCTAGCGGGGGCCTACGAGCAGTACTTC
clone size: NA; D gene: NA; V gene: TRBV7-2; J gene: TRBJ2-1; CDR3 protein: CASSLRKGPVPNEQFF; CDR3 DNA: TGTGCCAGCAGCTTAAGGAAGGGCCCGGTTCCCAATGAGCAGTTCTTC
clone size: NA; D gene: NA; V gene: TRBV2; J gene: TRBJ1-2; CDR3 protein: CASSEVSRLGYTF; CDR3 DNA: TGTGCCAGCAGTGAAGTATCTAGGCTGGGCTACACCTTC
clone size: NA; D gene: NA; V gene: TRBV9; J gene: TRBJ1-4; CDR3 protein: CASSVGGGDGEKLFF; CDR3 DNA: TGTGCCAGCAGCGTAGGAGGAGGGGACGGTGAAAAACTGTTTTTT
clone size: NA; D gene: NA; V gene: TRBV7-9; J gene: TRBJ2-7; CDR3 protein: CASSPSGLEQYF; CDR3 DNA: TGTGCCAGCAGCCCCTCTGGGCTCGAGCAGTACTTC
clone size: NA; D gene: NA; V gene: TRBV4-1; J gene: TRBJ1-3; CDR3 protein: CASSHTSALRSGNTIYF; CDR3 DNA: TGCGCCAGCAGCCATACCAGTGCCCTCCGCTCTGGAAACACCATATATTTT
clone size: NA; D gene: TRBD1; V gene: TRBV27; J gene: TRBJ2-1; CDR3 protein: CASMPGQGYNEQFF; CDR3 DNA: TGTGCCAGCATGCCGGGACAGGGGTACAATGAGCAGTTCTTC
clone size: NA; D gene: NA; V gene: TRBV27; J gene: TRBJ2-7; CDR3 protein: CASSLGPGGPHEQYF; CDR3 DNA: TGTGCCAGCAGTTTAGGCCCCGGAGGGCCCCACGAGCAGTACTTC
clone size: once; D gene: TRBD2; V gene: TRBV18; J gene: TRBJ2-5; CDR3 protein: CASLNSGATLDQETQYF; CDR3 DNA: TGTGCCAGCCTAAATAGCGGGGCGACCTTGGATCAAGAGACCCAGTACTTC
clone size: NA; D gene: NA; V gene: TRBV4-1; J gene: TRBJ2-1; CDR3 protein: CASSQDDEQFF; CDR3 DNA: TGCGCCAGCAGCCAAGATGATGAGCAGTTCTTC
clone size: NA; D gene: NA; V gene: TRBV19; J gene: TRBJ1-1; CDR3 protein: CASSLLPGDINTEAFF; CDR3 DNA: TGTGCCAGTAGTCTCCTTCCGGGGGACATAAACACTGAAGCTTTCTTT
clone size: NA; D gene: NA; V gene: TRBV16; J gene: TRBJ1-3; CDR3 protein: CASSHGNTIYF; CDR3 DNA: TGTGCCAGCAGCCACGGAAACACCATATATTTT
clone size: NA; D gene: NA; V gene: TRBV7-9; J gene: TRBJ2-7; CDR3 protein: CASGGDSYEQYF; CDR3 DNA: TGTGCCAGCGGAGGGGACTCCTACGAGCAGTACTTC
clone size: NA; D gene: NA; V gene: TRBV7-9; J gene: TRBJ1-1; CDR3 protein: CASSLVVSVSATEAFF; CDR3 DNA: TGTGCCAGCAGCTTAGTGGTCAGTGTCTCGGCGACTGAAGCTTTCTTT
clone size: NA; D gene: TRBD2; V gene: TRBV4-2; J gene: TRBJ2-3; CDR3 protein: CASSQEGAGDTDTQYF; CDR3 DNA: TGTGCCAGCAGCCAAGAGGGAGCGGGGGACACAGATACGCAGTATTTT
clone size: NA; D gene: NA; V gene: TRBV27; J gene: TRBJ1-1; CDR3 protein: CASSLALNTEAFF; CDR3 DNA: TGTGCCAGCAGTTTAGCTCTGAACACTGAAGCTTTCTTT
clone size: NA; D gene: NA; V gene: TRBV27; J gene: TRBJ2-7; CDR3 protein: CASSFGTSSSYEQYF; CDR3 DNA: TGTGCCAGCAGTTTTGGGACATCAAGCTCCTACGAGCAGTACTTC
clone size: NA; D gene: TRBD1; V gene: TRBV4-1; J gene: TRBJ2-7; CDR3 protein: CASSQGTGYEQYF; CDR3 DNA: TGCGCCAGCAGCCAAGGGACAGGATACGAGCAGTACTTC
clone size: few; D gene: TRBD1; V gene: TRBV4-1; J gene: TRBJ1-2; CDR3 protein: CASSLSTGGKGGYTF; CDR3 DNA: TGCGCCAGCAGCCTATCGACAGGGGGTAAAGGAGGCTACACCTTC
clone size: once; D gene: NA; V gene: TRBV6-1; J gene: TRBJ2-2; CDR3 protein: CASRGAGELFF; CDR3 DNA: TGTGCCAGCAGAGGGGCCGGGGAGCTGTTTTTT
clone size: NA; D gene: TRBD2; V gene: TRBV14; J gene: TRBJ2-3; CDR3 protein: CASSQDAGVADTQYF; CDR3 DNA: TGTGCCAGCAGCCAAGATGCGGGGGTTGCAGATACGCAGTATTTT
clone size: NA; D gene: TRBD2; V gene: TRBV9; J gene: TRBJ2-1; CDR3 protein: CASSASGGADEQFF; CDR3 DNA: TGTGCCAGCAGCGCCAGCGGGGGGGCGGATGAGCAGTTCTTC
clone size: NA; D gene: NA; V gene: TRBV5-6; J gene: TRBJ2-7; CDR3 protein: CASSSTGLSPYEQYF; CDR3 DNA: TGTGCCAGCAGTTCCACGGGACTCTCACCCTACGAGCAGTACTTC
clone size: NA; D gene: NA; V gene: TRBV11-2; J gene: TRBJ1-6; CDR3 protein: CANSPVDSSYNSPLHF; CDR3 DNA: TGTGCCAACAGCCCTGTCGACAGCTCCTATAATTCACCCCTCCACTTT
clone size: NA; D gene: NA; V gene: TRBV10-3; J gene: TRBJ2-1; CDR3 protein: CAISGPEVGVHEQFF; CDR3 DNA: TGTGCCATCAGTGGGCCGGAGGTGGGGGTCCATGAGCAGTTCTTC